Below are 15 T cell receptor beta chains sequenced from a single sample in a study of blood T cell repertoires in COVID-19. Data came from immunoSEQ multiplex PCR; TCRdb stores just in-frame clones and leaves some out. Among about 83,000 clones, roughly 87% were seen once, and the ten largest hold about 3%. The sequenced sample was peripheral blood. These receptors came from a woman aged 50 to 60 with active or convalescent COVID-19.

V usage is TRBV10-3 and J usage is TRBJ2-2; weak D call: TRBD2 (5 bases). CDR1 is ENHRY and CDR2 is SYGVKD in the germline V gene. CDR3 length: 12 residues. V was trimmed by 8 bases and J by 7 bases, leaving 11 bases between them. The DNA for the CDR3 is TGTGCCATCGGTGGACTTAGCGGGGAGCTGTTTTTT. This translates into CAIGGLSGELFF.

This chain uses TRBV4-3 with TRBJ1-1; D is undetermined. The germline CDR1 and CDR2 sequences are LGHNA and YSLEER. The CDR3 has 15 amino acids. Trimming removed 0 bases from V and 3 bases from J, with 11 bases in between. CDR3 residues: CASSQDIRGDTEAFF. The CDR3 DNA is TGCGCCAGCAGCCAAGATATCCGCGGGGACACTGAAGCTTTCTTT.

The V call is TRBV7-9, the J call TRBJ1-2; D remains unclear. The CDR3 consists of 13 residues. From germline, CDR1 is SEHNR and CDR2 FQNEAQ (reference sequence). V was shortened by 5 bases and J by 1 base, with 8 bases between the two germline ends. CDR3 sequence: CASSPRDNYGYTF. For the CDR3, the DNA is TGTGCCAGCAGCCCAAGAGATAACTATGGCTACACCTTC.

This chain joins TRBV5-5 and TRBJ2-1, with D perhaps TRBD1 (6 bases). Germline V gene data show CDR1 as SGHKS and CDR2 as YYEKEE (reference sequence). V was cut by 2 bases and J by 0 bases, with 9 bases left in between. This CDR3 region has 15 residues. CDR3 region: CASSLRGSSYNEQFF. CDR3 bases: TGTGCCAGCAGCTTAAGGGGGAGCTCCTACAATGAGCAGTTCTTC.

The CDR3 here is CASATGRNTEAFF. The CDR3 DNA follows: TGTGCCAGTGCGACAGGGCGAAACACTGAAGCTTTCTTT. The rearrangement uses TRBV19 and TRBJ1-1; 7 nucleotides align to TRBD1. V trimming: 8 bases; J trimming: 2 bases; junction bases outside the gene matches: 5. The CDR3 is made up of 13 amino acids. Per the germline V gene, CDR1 is LNHDA and CDR2 is SQIVND (reference sequence). The whole variable domain, filled in from reference TRBV19 and TRBJ1-1, reads DGGITQSPKYLFRKEGQNVTLSCEQNLNHDAMYWYRQDPGQGLRLIYYSQIVNDFQKGDIAEGYSVSREKKESFPLTVTSAQKNPTAFYLCASATGRNTEAFFGQGTRLTVV.

V and J are TRBV5-1 and TRBJ2-2; the D is unclear. CDR1 is SGHRS, CDR2 YFSETQ, per germline. The CDR3 covers 16 residues. V was clipped by 0 bases and J by 2 bases, with 11 bases between them. CDR3 region: CASSLVAMTNTGELFF. The CDR3 nucleotides are TGCGCCAGCAGCTTGGTGGCGATGACTAACACCGGGGAGCTGTTTTTT.

The J gene is TRBJ1-2, the V gene TRBV12-3 or TRBV12-4; no clear D. The CDR3 is 13 residues long. The V end lost 0 bases, the J end lost 1 base, and 3 bases lay between the germline ends. CDR3 region: CASSLALNYGYTF. In DNA form, the CDR3 reads TGTGCCAGCAGTTTAGCCCTTAACTATGGCTACACCTTC.

The genes are TRBV9 and TRBJ1-2, with 9 bases lining up with TRBD1. Germline trimming cut 7 bases from V and 1 base from J; bases unmatched to any gene: 11. Germline V lookup: CDR1 SGDLS, CDR2 YYNGEE. There are 16 residues in the CDR3. In DNA, the CDR3 is TGTGCCAGCGCACATACAGGGGGCCCTCTTAACTATGGCTACACCTTC. It yields the protein CASAHTGGPLNYGYTF.

The CDR3 loop reads CASSQGHRVKGRYEQYF. The CDR3 DNA follows: TGTGCCAGCAGCCAAGGACATCGGGTAAAGGGGAGGTACGAGCAGTACTTC. The chain uses TRBV4-2 and TRBJ2-7, with D perhaps TRBD2 (6 bases). The CDR3 extends over 17 amino acids. Trimming took off 1 base at V and 4 bases at J, with 20 bases between the two ends. Germline V gene data show CDR1 as LGHNA and CDR2 as YNFKEQ.

The chain joins TRBV4-3 to TRBJ2-5, with 8 bases identical to TRBD2. CDR1 is LGHNA and CDR2 is YSLEER in the germline V gene. V was pared by 1 base and J by 5 bases, with 9 bases of the junction left unmatched. There are 16 residues in the CDR3. In DNA, the CDR3 is TGCGCCAGCAGCCAAGGCGAAACGGGGGGGCATGAGACCCAGTACTTC. Protein: CASSQGETGGHETQYF.

The rearrangement joins TRBV5-6 to TRBJ2-5, with 10 bases that match TRBD2. Germline CDR1 is SGHDT and CDR2 is YYEEEE. This CDR3 contains 17 residues. With V trimmed by 0 bases and J by 4 bases, 9 bases remained unmatched. Written as DNA, the CDR3 is TGTGCCAGCAGCTTGGTGTCTAGCGGGGGCCCTGGAGAGACCCAGTACTTC. This gives the protein CASSLVSSGGPGETQYF.

This clone was seen just once. V is TRBV12-3 or TRBV12-4 and J is TRBJ1-1, with D perhaps TRBD1 (6 bases). V lost 1 base and J lost 10, with 13 bases in between. This CDR3 spans 13 amino acids. CDR3 nucleotides: TGTGCCAGCAGTTTAGGCCAGGGGCTGCGAGCTTTCTTT. Translating it yields CASSLGQGLRAFF.

The count of this clone is one. The chain couples TRBV30 to TRBJ1-2, with 9 bases identical to TRBD1. Germline CDR1 and CDR2: GTSNPN and SVGIG (reference sequence). The CDR3 extends over 16 amino acids. The V and J ends lost 1 base and 4 bases, in that order; junction bases with no gene match: 10. The DNA for the CDR3 is TGTGCCTGGAGTGCTAGACCGGGACAGGGTATCTATGGCTACACCTTC. The encoded protein is CAWSARPGQGIYGYTF.

The chain couples TRBV5-8 to TRBJ2-7; a weak D match, TRBD1 (5 bases). The V and J ends lost 7 bases and 1 base respectively, with 18 bases between them. Germline lookup yields CDR1 SGHTS and CDR2 YDEGEE. The CDR3 is made up of 15 amino acids. CDR3 bases: TGTGCCAGCCCATTCGACCAGGGCTTTTCCTACGAGCAGTACTTC. It translates to CASPFDQGFSYEQYF. Looking up the rest from reference TRBV5-8 and TRBJ2-7 gives the full variable domain: EAGVTQSPTHLIKTRGQQATLRCSPISGHTSVYWYQQALGLGLQFLLWYDEGEERNRGNFPPRFSGRQFPNYSSELNVNALELEDSALYLCASPFDQGFSYEQYFGPGTRLTVT.

V is TRBV5-1 and J is TRBJ1-1; the D is unclear. Germline values: CDR1 SGHRS, CDR2 YFSETQ. V gave up 0 bases and J gave up 2 bases, with 8 bases separating them. The CDR3 consists of 14 residues. The CDR3 DNA sequence: TGCGCCAGCAGCTTGGGGGCAGGTAACACTGAAGCTTTCTTT. Amino acid sequence: CASSLGAGNTEAFF.